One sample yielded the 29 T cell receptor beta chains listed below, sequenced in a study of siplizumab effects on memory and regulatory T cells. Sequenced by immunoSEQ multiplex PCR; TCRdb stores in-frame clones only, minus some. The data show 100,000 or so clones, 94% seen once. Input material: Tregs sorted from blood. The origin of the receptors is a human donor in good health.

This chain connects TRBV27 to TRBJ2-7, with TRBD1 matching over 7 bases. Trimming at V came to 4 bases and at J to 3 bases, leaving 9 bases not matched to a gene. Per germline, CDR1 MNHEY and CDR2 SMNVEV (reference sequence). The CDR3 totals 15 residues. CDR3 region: CASSYARGLGYEQYF. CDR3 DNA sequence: TGTGCCAGCAGTTACGCCAGGGGGTTGGGCTACGAGCAGTACTTC.

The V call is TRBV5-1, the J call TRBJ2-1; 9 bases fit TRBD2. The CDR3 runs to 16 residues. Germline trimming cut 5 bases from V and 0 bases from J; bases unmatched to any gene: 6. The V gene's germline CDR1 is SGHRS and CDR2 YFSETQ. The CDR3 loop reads CASSSYSGSSYNEQFF. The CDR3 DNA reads TGCGCCAGCAGTTCATATAGCGGGAGCTCCTACAATGAGCAGTTCTTC.

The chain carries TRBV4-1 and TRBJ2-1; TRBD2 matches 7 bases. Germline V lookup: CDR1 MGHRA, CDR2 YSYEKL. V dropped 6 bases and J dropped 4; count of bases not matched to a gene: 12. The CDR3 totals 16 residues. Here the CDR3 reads CASRPFEREQYNEQFF. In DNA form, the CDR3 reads TGCGCCAGCAGACCATTTGAGCGGGAACAATACAATGAGCAGTTCTTC.

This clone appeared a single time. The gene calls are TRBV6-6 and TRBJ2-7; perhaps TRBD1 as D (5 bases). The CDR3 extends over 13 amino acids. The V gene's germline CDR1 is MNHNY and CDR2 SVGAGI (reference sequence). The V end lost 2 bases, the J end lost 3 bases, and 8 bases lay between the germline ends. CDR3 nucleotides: TGTGCCAGCAGTTACCTGCAGGGCTACGAGCAGTACTTC. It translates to CASSYLQGYEQYF.

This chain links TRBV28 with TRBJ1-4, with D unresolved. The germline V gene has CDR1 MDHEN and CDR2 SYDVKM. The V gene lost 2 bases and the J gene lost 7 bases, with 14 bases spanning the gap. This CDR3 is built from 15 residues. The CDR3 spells CASSLPFAGSEKLFF. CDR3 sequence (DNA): TGTGCCAGCAGTTTACCCTTTGCCGGGAGTGAAAAACTGTTTTTT. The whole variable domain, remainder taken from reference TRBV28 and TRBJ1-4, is DVKVTQSSRYLVKRTGEKVFLECVQDMDHENMFWYRQDPGLGLRLIYFSYDVKMKEKGDIPEGYSVSREKKERFSLILESASTNQTSMYLCASSLPFAGSEKLFFGSGTQLSVL.

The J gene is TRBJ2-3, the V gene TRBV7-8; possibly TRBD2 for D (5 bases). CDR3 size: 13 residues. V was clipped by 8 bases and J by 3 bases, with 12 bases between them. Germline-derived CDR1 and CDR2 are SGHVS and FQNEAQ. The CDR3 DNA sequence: TGTGCCAGCCGCCTCGGAGGAACAGATACGCAGTATTTT. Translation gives CASRLGGTDTQYF.

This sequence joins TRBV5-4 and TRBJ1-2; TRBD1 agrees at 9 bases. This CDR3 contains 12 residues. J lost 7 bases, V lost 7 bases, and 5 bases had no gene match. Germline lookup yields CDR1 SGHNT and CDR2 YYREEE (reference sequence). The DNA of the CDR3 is TGTGCCAGCCGGGACAGGGAGGCTGGCTACACCTTC. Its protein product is CASRDREAGYTF.

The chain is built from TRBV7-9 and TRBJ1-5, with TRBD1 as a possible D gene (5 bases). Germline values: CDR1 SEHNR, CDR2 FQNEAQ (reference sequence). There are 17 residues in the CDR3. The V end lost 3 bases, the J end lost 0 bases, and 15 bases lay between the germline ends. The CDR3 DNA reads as TGTGCCAGCAGCTTGGGGACTGCTGCTTATAGCAATCAGCCCCAGCATTTT. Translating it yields CASSLGTAAYSNQPQHF. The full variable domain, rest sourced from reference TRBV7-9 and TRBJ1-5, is DTGVSQNPRHKITKRGQNVTFRCDPISEHNRLYWYRQTLGQGPEFLTYFQNEAQLEKSRLLSDRFSAERPKGSFSTLEIQRTEQGDSAMYLCASSLGTAAYSNQPQHFGDGTRLSIL.

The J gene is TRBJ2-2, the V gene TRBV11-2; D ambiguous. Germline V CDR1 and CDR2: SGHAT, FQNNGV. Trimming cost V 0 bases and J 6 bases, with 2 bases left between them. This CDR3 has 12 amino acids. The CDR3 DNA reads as TGTGCCAGCAGCTTAGAGTCCGGGGAGCTGTTTTTT. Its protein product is CASSLESGELFF.

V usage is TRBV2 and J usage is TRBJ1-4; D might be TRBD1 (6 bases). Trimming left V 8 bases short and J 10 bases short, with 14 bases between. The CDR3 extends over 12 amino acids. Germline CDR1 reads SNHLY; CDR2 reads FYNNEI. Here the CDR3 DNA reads TGTGCCAGCCGGGACAATCGTGTAAAACTGTTTTTT. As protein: CASRDNRVKLFF.

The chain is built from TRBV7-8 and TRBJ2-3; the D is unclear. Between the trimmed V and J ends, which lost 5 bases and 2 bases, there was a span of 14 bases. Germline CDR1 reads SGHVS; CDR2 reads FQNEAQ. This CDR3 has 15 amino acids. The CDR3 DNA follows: TGTGCCAGCAGCCGCCTAGTTGTGCCCACAGATACGCAGTATTTT. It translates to CASSRLVVPTDTQYF. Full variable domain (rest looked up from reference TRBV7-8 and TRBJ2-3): GAGVSQSPRYKVAKRGQDVALRCDPISGHVSLFWYQQALGQGPEFLTYFQNEAQLDKSGLPSDRFFAERPEGSVSTLKIQRTQQEDSAVYLCASSRLVVPTDTQYFGPGTRLTVL.

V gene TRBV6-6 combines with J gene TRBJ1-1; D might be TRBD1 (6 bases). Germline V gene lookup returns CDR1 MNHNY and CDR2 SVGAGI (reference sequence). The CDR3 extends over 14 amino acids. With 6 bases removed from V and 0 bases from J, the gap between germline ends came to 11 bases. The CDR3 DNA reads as TGTGCCAGCAGAGATCGGACAGTGAACACTGAAGCTTTCTTT. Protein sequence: CASRDRTVNTEAFF.

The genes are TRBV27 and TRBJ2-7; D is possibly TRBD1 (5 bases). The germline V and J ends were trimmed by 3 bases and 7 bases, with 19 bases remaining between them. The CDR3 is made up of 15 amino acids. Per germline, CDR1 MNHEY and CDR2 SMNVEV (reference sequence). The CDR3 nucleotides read TGTGCCAGCAGTTTTTCCCTGGCAGGCCAGGGAGAGCAGTACTTC. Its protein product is CASSFSLAGQGEQYF.

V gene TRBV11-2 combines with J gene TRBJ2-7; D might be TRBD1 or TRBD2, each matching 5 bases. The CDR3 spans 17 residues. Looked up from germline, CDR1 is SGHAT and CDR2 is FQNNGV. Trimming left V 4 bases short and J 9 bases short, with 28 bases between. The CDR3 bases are TGTGCCAGCAGCTCCCGAGGGGTCACCGTTCGATTTGTCGGGCAGTACTTC. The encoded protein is CASSSRGVTVRFVGQYF.

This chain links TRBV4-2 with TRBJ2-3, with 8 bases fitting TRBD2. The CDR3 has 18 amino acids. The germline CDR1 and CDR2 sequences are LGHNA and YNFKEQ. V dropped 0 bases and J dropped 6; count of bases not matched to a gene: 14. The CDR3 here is CASSQERTRSGSLDTQYF. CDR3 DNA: TGTGCCAGCAGCCAAGAACGGACTAGGAGCGGGAGTTTGGATACGCAGTATTTT.

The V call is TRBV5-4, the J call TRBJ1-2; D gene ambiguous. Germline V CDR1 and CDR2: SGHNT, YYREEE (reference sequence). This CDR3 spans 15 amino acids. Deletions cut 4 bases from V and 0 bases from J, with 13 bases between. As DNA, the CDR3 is TGTGCCAGCAGCCCAACGGCAGGAGCTAACTATGGCTACACCTTC. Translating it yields CASSPTAGANYGYTF.

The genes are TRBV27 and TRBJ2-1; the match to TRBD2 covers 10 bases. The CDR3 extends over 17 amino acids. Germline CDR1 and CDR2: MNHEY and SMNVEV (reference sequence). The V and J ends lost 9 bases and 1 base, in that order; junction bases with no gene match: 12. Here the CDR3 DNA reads TGTGCCAGTAGGCCTGGGGCTAGCGGGAGATCCTACAATGAGCAGTTCTTC. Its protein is CASRPGASGRSYNEQFF.

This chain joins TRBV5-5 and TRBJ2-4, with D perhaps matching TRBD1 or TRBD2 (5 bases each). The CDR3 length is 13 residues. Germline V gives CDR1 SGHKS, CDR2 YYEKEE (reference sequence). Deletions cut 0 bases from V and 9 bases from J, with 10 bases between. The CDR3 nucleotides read TGTGCCAGCAGCTTGGGGTGGGGGACCATTCAGTACTTC. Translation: CASSLGWGTIQYF.

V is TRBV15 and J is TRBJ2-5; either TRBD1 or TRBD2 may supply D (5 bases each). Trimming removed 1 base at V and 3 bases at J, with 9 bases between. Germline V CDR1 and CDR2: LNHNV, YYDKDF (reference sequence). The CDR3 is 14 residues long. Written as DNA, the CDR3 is TGTGCCACCAGCAGAGGTAGGGGAGAAGAGACCCAGTACTTC. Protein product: CATSRGRGEETQYF.

CDR3 nucleotide sequence: TGTGCCAGCAGGCGGACAGGGGGGCGGGAGACCCAGTACTTC. Amino acids: CASRRTGGRETQYF. This chain connects TRBV28 to TRBJ2-5, with 10 bases matching TRBD1. CDR1 MDHEN and CDR2 SYDVKM come from the germline V gene. CDR3 length equals 14 residues. The ends lost 6 bases at V and 5 bases at J; junction bases unmatched: 6.

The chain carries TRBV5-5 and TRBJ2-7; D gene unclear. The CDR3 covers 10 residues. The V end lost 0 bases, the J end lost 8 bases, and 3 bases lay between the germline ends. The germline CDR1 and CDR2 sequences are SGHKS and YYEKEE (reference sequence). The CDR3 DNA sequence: TGTGCCAGCAGCTTGGGACAGCAGTACTTC. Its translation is CASSLGQQYF. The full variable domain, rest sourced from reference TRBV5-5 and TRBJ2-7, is DAGVTQSPTHLIKTRGQQVTLRCSPISGHKSVSWYQQVLGQGPQFIFQYYEKEERGRGNFPDRFSARQFPNYSSELNVNALLLGDSALYLCASSLGQQYFGPGTRLTVT.

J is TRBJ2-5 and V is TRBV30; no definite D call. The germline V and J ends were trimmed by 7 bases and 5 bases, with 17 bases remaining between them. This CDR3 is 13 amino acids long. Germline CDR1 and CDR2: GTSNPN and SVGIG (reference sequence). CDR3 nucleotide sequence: TGTGCCTCCCTCTCCTCGTTTTACGAGACCCAGTACTTC. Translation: CASLSSFYETQYF. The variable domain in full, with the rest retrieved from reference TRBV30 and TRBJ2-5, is SQTIHQWPATLVQPVGSPLSLECTVEGTSNPNLYWYRQAAGRGLQLLFYSVGIGQISSEVPQNLSASRPQDRQFILSSKKLLLSDSGFYLCASLSSFYETQYFGPGTRLLVL.

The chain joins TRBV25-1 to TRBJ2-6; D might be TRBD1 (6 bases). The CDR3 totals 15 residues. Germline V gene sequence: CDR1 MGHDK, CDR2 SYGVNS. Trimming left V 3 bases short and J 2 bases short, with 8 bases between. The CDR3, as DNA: TGTGCCAGCAGTGACCCAGGGGCTGGGGCCAACGTCCTGACTTTC. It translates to CASSDPGAGANVLTF.

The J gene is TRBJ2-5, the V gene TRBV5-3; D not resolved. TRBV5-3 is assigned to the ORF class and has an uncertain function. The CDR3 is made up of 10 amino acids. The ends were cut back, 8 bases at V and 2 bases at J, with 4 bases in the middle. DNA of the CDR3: TGTGCCAGTAAACAAGAGACCCAGTACTTC. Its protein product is CASKQETQYF.

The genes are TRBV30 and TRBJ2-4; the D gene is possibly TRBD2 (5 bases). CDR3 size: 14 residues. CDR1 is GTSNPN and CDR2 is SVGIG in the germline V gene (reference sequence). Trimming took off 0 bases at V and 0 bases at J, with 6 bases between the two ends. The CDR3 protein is CAWSVRGAKNIQYF. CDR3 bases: TGTGCCTGGAGTGTACGGGGAGCCAAAAACATTCAGTACTTC. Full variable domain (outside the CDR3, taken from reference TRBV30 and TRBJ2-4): SQTIHQWPATLVQPVGSPLSLECTVEGTSNPNLYWYRQAAGRGLQLLFYSVGIGQISSEVPQNLSASRPQDRQFILSSKKLLLSDSGFYLCAWSVRGAKNIQYFGAGTRLSVL.

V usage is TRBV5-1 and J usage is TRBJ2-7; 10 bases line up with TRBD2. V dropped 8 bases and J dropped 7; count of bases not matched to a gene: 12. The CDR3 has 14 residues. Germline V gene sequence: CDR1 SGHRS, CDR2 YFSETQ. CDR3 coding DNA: TGCGCCAGTCAGTTAGCGGGAGGTCCTCAGGAGCAGTACTTC. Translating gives CASQLAGGPQEQYF.

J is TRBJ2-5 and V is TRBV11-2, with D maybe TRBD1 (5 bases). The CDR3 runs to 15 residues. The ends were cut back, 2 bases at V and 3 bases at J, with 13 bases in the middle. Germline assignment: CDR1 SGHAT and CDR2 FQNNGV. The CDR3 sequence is CASSLSGREEETQYF. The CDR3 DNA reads TGTGCCAGCAGCTTATCTGGCAGGGAAGAAGAGACCCAGTACTTC. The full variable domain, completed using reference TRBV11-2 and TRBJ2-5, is EAGVAQSPRYKIIEKRQSVAFWCNPISGHATLYWYQQILGQGPKLLIQFQNNGVVDDSQLPKDRFSAERLKGVDSTLKIQPAKLEDSAVYLCASSLSGREEETQYFGPGTRLLVL.

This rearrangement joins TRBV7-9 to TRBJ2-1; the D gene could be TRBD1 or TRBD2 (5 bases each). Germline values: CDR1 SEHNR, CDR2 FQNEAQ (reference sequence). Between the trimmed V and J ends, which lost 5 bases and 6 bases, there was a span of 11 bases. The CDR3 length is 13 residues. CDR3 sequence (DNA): TGTGCCAGCAGCCCCCTAGGGACCAATGAGCAGTTCTTC. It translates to CASSPLGTNEQFF.

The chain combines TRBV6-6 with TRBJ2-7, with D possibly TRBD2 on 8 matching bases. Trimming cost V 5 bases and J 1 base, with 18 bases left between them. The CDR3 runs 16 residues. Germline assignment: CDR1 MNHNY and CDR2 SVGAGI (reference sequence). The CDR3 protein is CASSTRTSRGSYEQYF. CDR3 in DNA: TGTGCCAGCAGTACCCGGACTAGCAGGGGGTCCTACGAGCAGTACTTC.